This T cell receptor (beta chain) was identified in a study of Ad26.COV2.S vaccination and SARS-CoV-2 variants. Regarding the study as a whole: Total T cell responses, in the TCR breadth and depth analyses, may have been underestimated.

Produced via immunoSEQ multiplex PCR; TCRdb's table is partial and in-frame only. The sample holds hundreds of thousands of clones; approximately 90% are singletons and the top ten take 9% to 15%. Concerning this clone itself: The antigen remains unidentified.

The CDR3 is 16 amino acids. Germline V CDR1 and CDR2: ENHRY, SYGVKD. The V gene end was trimmed by 7 bases and the J gene end by 0 bases; junction bases not matched to a gene: 7. Treatment in this sample: about 20 received Ad26.COV2.S at low or high dose, single or two shots; roughly five received placebo; per-sample allocation not given. Specimen acquisition occurred on day 63 following the initial vaccine or placebo injection. Specimen: peripheral blood, collected in a trial of Ad26.COV2.S vaccine versus placebo. The TCR comes from a person between 18 and 59 years old who received the Ad26.COV2.S COVID-19 vaccine or a placebo. The chain has TRBV10-3 and TRBJ2-7, with 12 positions matching TRBD2. The CDR3, as DNA: TGTGCCATCACCAAATCGACTAGCGGGAGCTCCTACGAGCAGTACTTC. It specifies CAITKSTSGSSYEQYF.